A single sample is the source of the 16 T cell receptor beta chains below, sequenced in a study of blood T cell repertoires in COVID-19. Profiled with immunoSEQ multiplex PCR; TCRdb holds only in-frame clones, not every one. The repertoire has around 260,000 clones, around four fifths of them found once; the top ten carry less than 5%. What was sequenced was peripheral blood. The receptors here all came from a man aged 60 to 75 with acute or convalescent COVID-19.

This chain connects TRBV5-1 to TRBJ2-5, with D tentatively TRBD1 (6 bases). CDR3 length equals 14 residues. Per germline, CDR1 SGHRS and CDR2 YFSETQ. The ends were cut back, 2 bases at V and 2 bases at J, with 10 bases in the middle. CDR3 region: CASSLQDRQETQYF. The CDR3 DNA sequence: TGCGCCAGCAGCTTACAGGACAGACAAGAGACCCAGTACTTC.

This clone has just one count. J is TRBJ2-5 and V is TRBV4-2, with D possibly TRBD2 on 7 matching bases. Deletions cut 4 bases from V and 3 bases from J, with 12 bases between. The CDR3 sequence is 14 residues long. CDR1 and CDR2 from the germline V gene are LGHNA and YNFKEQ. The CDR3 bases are TGTGCCAGCAGCCTCGGAGGGGGGGAAGAGACCCAGTACTTC. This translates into CASSLGGGEETQYF.

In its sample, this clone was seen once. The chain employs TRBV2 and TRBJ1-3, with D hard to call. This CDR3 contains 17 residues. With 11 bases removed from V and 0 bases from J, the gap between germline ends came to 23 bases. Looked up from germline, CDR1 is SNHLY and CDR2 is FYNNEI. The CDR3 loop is CASRGRQKINSGNTIYF. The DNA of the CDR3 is TGTGCCTCCCGGGGTAGGCAGAAGATAAACTCTGGAAACACCATATATTTT.

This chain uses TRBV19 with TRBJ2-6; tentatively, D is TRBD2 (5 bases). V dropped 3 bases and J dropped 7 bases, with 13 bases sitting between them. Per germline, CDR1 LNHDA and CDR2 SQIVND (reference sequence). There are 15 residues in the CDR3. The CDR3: CASSMGDGGANVLTF. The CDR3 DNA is TGTGCCAGTAGTATGGGAGATGGAGGTGCCAACGTCCTGACTTTC.

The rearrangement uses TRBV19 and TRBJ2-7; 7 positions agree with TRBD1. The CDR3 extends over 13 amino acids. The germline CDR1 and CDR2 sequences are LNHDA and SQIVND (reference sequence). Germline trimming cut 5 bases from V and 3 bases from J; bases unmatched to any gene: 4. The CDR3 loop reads CASSSGTVYEQYF. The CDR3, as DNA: TGTGCCAGTAGTTCCGGGACAGTCTACGAGCAGTACTTC.

This CDR3 is CASSSPGSGNTIYF. The CDR3 bases are TGTGCCAGCAGCTCCCCGGGCTCTGGAAACACCATATATTTT. The gene calls are TRBV7-2 and TRBJ1-3, with D unclear. The CDR3 sequence is 14 residues long. Trimming stripped 4 bases from V and 0 bases from J, with 7 bases between. Germline assignment: CDR1 SGHTA and CDR2 FQGNSA.

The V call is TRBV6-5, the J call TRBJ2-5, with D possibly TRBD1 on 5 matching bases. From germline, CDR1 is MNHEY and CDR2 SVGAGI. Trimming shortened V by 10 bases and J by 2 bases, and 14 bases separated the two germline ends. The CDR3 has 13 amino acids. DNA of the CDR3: TGTGCCACCCGTCCGACAGCGCAAGAGACCCAGTACTTC. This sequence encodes CATRPTAQETQYF.

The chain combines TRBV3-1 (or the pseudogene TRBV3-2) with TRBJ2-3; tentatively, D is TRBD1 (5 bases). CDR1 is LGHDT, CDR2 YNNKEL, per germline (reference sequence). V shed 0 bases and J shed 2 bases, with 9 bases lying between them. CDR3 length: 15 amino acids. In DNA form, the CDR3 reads TGTGCCAGCAGCCAAGATAGGGGAATCACAGATACGCAGTATTTT. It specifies CASSQDRGITDTQYF.

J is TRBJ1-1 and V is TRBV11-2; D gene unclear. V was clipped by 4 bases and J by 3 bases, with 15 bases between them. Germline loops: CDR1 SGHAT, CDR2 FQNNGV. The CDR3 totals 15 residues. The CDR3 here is CASSSRPGMDTEAFF. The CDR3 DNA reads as TGTGCCAGCAGCTCACGCCCGGGGATGGACACTGAAGCTTTCTTT.

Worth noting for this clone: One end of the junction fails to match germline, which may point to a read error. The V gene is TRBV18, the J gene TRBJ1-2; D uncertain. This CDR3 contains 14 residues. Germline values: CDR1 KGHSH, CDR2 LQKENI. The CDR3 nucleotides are TGTGCCAGCTCTCCGACCGCTGCTACCCCCTACTACGCCTTC. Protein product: CASSPTAATPYYAF.

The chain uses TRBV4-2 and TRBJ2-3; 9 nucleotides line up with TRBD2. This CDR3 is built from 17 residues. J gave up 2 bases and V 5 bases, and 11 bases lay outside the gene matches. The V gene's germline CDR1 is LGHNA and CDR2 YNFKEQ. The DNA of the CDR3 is TGTGCCAGCAGCTTTCGATCCACTAGCGGGCTCACAGATACGCAGTATTTT. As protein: CASSFRSTSGLTDTQYF.

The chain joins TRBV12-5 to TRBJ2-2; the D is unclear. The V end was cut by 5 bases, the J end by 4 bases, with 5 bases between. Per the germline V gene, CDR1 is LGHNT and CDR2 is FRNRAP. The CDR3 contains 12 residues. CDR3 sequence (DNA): TGTGCTAGTGGTCACTCCACCGGGGAGCTGTTTTTT. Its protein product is CASGHSTGELFF.

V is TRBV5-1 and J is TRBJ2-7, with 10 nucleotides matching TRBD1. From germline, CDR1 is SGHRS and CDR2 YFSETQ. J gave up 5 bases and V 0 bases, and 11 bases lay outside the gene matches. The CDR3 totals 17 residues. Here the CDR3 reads CASSLELQGTGADEQYF. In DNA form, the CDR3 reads TGCGCCAGCAGCTTGGAATTACAGGGGACAGGGGCGGACGAGCAGTACTTC. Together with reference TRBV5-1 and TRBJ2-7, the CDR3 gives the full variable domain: KAGVTQTPRYLIKTRGQQVTLSCSPISGHRSVSWYQQTPGQGLQFLFEYFSETQRNKGNFPGRFSGRQFSNSRSEMNVSTLELGDSALYLCASSLELQGTGADEQYFGPGTRLTVT.

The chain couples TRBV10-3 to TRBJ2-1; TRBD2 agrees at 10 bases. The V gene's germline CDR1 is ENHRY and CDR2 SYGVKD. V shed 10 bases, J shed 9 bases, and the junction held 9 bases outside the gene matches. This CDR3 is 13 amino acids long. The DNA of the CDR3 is TGTGCCACGGCGGCTAGCGGGAGTGGTGAGCAGTTCTTC. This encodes CATAASGSGEQFF.

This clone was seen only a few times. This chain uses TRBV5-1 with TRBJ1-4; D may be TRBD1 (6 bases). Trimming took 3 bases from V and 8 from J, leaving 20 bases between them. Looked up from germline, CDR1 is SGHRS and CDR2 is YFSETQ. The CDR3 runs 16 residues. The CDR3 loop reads CASSSVSGTFGEKLFF. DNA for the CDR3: TGCGCCAGCAGCTCCGTTTCCGGGACATTTGGCGAAAAACTGTTTTTT.

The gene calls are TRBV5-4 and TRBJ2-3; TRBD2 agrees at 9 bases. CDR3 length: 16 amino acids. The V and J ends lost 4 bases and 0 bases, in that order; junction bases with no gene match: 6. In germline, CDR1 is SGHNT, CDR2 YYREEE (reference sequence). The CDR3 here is CASSRGTSYSTDTQYF. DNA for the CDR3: TGTGCCAGCAGCCGCGGGACTAGCTACAGCACAGATACGCAGTATTTT.